A selection of T cell receptor beta chains follows, all from one sample in a study of human T cells and chemical hapten exposure. TCRdb re-called the RACE reads through MiXCR, storing one row per CDR3 protein. Of a few hundred thousand distinct CDR3 sequences listed, approximately 5% are singletons. The starting material was whole blood, obtained in connection with sensitization to the hapten diphenylcyclopropenone (DPC). Receptors originate from a woman in her 50s with alopecia areata. Some clones in this sample may be carry-over from other donors' samples. Both conserved end residues are part of each CDR3. Fields, in order: clone size, J gene, D gene, V gene, CDR3 protein, CDR3 DNA. A D gene is named only where the DNA matches it firmly. A clone size is listed for some rows: how often the clone was seen (once, few, many), or a class if it is expanded.

clone size: many; J gene: TRBJ2-1; D gene: TRBD2; V gene: TRBV7-6; CDR3 protein: CASSLVSGESYNEQFF; CDR3 DNA: TGTGCCAGCAGCTTAGTGAGCGGGGAGTCCTACAATGAGCAGTTCTTC
clone size: many; J gene: TRBJ2-7; D gene: .; V gene: TRBV12-5; CDR3 protein: CASGWDPGEPSSYEQYF; CDR3 DNA: TGTGCTAGTGGTTGGGATCCAGGGGAACCCTCCTCCTACGAGCAGTACTTC
clone size: .; J gene: TRBJ2-3; D gene: TRBD2; V gene: TRBV13; CDR3 protein: CASSLGPGLAGSTDTQYF; CDR3 DNA: TGTGCCAGCAGCTTGGGGCCGGGACTAGCGGGATCCACAGATACGCAGTATTTT
clone size: .; J gene: TRBJ1-1; D gene: .; V gene: TRBV7-9; CDR3 protein: CASTQGRGGGAFF; CDR3 DNA: TGTGCCAGCACCCAAGGGCGCGGAGGGGGAGCTTTCTTT
clone size: many; J gene: TRBJ2-3; D gene: .; V gene: TRBV11-2; CDR3 protein: CASSGMASMAYTDTQYF; CDR3 DNA: TGTGCCAGCAGCGGAATGGCTAGCATGGCCTACACAGATACGCAGTATTTT
clone size: .; J gene: TRBJ2-7; D gene: .; V gene: TRBV28; CDR3 protein: CASVLSGHLSYEQYF; CDR3 DNA: TGTGCCAGCGTTCTTTCGGGACACCTTTCCTACGAGCAGTACTTC
clone size: many; J gene: TRBJ2-3; D gene: TRBD2; V gene: TRBV7-9; CDR3 protein: CASGRADTQYF; CDR3 DNA: TGTGCCAGCGGGAGGGCAGATACGCAGTATTTT
clone size: .; J gene: TRBJ1-1; D gene: TRBD1; V gene: TRBV20-1; CDR3 protein: CSAGTGKNTEAFF; CDR3 DNA: TGCAGTGCTGGGACAGGGAAGAACACTGAAGCTTTCTTT
clone size: many; J gene: TRBJ2-7; D gene: TRBD1; V gene: TRBV6-5; CDR3 protein: CASSYSDRGQYEQYF; CDR3 DNA: TGTGCCAGCAGTTACTCGGACAGGGGGCAATACGAGCAGTACTTC
clone size: many; J gene: TRBJ1-5; D gene: .; V gene: TRBV5-1; CDR3 protein: CASSLGHEGNQPQHF; CDR3 DNA: TGCGCCAGCAGCTTGGGGCATGAAGGCAATCAGCCCCAGCATTTT
clone size: .; J gene: TRBJ2-2; D gene: .; V gene: TRBV24-1; CDR3 protein: CATRSRANTGELFF; CDR3 DNA: TGTGCCACTAGGTCCAGGGCCAACACCGGGGAGCTGTTTTTT
clone size: many; J gene: TRBJ2-7; D gene: .; V gene: TRBV28; CDR3 protein: CASSQRIAPAYEQYF; CDR3 DNA: TGTGCCAGCAGTCAGCGTATAGCGCCAGCCTACGAGCAGTACTTC
clone size: many; J gene: TRBJ1-1; D gene: TRBD1; V gene: TRBV13; CDR3 protein: CASSPSGYRGEAFF; CDR3 DNA: TGTGCCAGCAGCCCCTCAGGTTACAGGGGTGAAGCTTTCTTT
clone size: .; J gene: TRBJ2-1; D gene: .; V gene: TRBV6-1; CDR3 protein: CASSEGPRYEQFF; CDR3 DNA: TGTGCCAGCAGTGAAGGGCCACGCTATGAGCAGTTCTTC
clone size: many; J gene: TRBJ2-1; D gene: .; V gene: TRBV27; CDR3 protein: CASSPRGGAGNEQFF; CDR3 DNA: TGTGCCAGCAGTCCCAGAGGGGGGGCGGGCAATGAGCAGTTCTTC
clone size: many; J gene: TRBJ1-4; D gene: .; V gene: TRBV18; CDR3 protein: CASSPGRSEKLFF; CDR3 DNA: TGTGCCAGCTCACCCGGAAGATCTGAAAAACTGTTTTTT
clone size: many; J gene: TRBJ1-6; D gene: .; V gene: TRBV9; CDR3 protein: CASSGNNSPLHF; CDR3 DNA: TGTGCCAGCAGCGGAAATAATTCACCCCTCCACTTT
clone size: many; J gene: TRBJ2-1; D gene: .; V gene: TRBV18; CDR3 protein: CASSPIDTDSYNEQFF; CDR3 DNA: TGTGCCAGCTCACCAATTGATACAGATTCCTACAATGAGCAGTTCTTC
clone size: .; J gene: TRBJ1-1; D gene: .; V gene: TRBV29-1; CDR3 protein: CSVGRRTEAFF; CDR3 DNA: TGCAGCGTCGGCCGACGGACTGAAGCTTTCTTT
clone size: many; J gene: TRBJ2-1; D gene: TRBD2; V gene: TRBV6-5; CDR3 protein: CASSSPGLGRYEQFF; CDR3 DNA: TGTGCCAGCAGTTCTCCGGGACTAGGACGATACGAGCAGTTCTTC
clone size: few; J gene: TRBJ1-1; D gene: TRBD1; V gene: TRBV20-1; CDR3 protein: CSAVNPGGSGTEAFF; CDR3 DNA: TGCAGTGCAGTCAACCCAGGGGGCTCGGGCACTGAAGCTTTCTTT
clone size: many; J gene: TRBJ2-3; D gene: TRBD2; V gene: TRBV9; CDR3 protein: CASSVNSGSVFETQYF; CDR3 DNA: TGTGCCAGCAGCGTAAACAGCGGGAGTGTTTTTGAGACGCAGTATTTT
clone size: .; J gene: TRBJ1-5; D gene: .; V gene: TRBV5-1; CDR3 protein: CASSLGHNSNQPQHF; CDR3 DNA: TGCGCCAGCAGCCTGGGACATAATAGCAATCAGCCCCAGCATTTT
clone size: many; J gene: TRBJ2-7; D gene: .; V gene: TRBV28; CDR3 protein: CASGWTFSSYEQYF; CDR3 DNA: TGTGCCAGCGGCTGGACTTTTAGCTCCTACGAGCAGTACTTC
clone size: many; J gene: TRBJ1-3; D gene: .; V gene: TRBV27; CDR3 protein: CASSFLPLSGNTIYF; CDR3 DNA: TGTGCCAGCAGTTTTCTACCCCTCTCTGGAAACACCATATATTTT
clone size: many; J gene: TRBJ2-1; D gene: .; V gene: TRBV20-1; CDR3 protein: CSARASRGLNEQFF; CDR3 DNA: TGCAGTGCTAGAGCATCGAGAGGTCTTAATGAGCAGTTCTTC
clone size: many; J gene: TRBJ2-3; D gene: TRBD2; V gene: TRBV7-7; CDR3 protein: CASSLGATSGSLTSTDTQYF; CDR3 DNA: TGTGCCAGCAGCTTAGGGGCGACTAGCGGGAGCCTTACTAGCACAGATACGCAGTATTTT
clone size: .; J gene: TRBJ2-2; D gene: .; V gene: TRBV6-2/TRBV6-3; CDR3 protein: CASSRGFKTGELFF; CDR3 DNA: TGTGCCAGCAGTCGCGGGTTCAAGACCGGGGAGCTGTTTTTT
clone size: many; J gene: TRBJ1-5; D gene: .; V gene: TRBV28; CDR3 protein: CASSTGGGGQPQHF; CDR3 DNA: TGTGCCAGCAGTACGGGGGGGGGCGGTCAGCCCCAGCATTTT
clone size: few; J gene: TRBJ2-3; D gene: TRBD2; V gene: TRBV9; CDR3 protein: CASSVPASGGTDTQYF; CDR3 DNA: TGTGCCAGCAGCGTACCGGCTAGCGGGGGCACAGATACGCAGTATTTT
clone size: few; J gene: TRBJ2-5; D gene: .; V gene: TRBV5-4; CDR3 protein: CASSSNAQETQYF; CDR3 DNA: TGTGCCAGCAGCTCTAACGCCCAAGAGACCCAGTACTTC
clone size: many; J gene: TRBJ1-5; D gene: .; V gene: TRBV28; CDR3 protein: CASSFLKGGRGNQPQHF; CDR3 DNA: TGTGCCAGCAGTTTCCTCAAGGGAGGGAGGGGGAATCAGCCCCAGCATTTT
clone size: few; J gene: TRBJ2-7; D gene: .; V gene: TRBV29-1; CDR3 protein: CSVKGGLTAYEQYF; CDR3 DNA: TGCAGCGTTAAGGGCGGGTTGACAGCCTACGAGCAGTACTTC
clone size: many; J gene: TRBJ1-1; D gene: .; V gene: TRBV4-1; CDR3 protein: CASSPDPGWAEAFF; CDR3 DNA: TGCGCCAGCAGCCCCGACCCTGGCTGGGCTGAAGCTTTCTTT
clone size: few; J gene: TRBJ2-3; D gene: .; V gene: TRBV2; CDR3 protein: CASSLPGGGTQYF; CDR3 DNA: TGTGCCAGCAGTCTCCCCGGAGGGGGGACGCAGTATTTT
clone size: few; J gene: TRBJ1-2; D gene: .; V gene: TRBV20-1; CDR3 protein: CSARTGAIGYTF; CDR3 DNA: TGCAGTGCTAGAACGGGGGCGATTGGCTACACCTTC
clone size: many; J gene: TRBJ2-7; D gene: .; V gene: TRBV27; CDR3 protein: CASSPQGYTYEQYF; CDR3 DNA: TGTGCCAGCAGTCCCCAGGGATATACCTACGAGCAGTACTTC
clone size: few; J gene: TRBJ1-2; D gene: .; V gene: TRBV20-1; CDR3 protein: CSATGIYGYTF; CDR3 DNA: TGCAGTGCTACAGGGATCTATGGCTACACCTTC
clone size: many; J gene: TRBJ1-5; D gene: .; V gene: TRBV28; CDR3 protein: CASSLVGGAGIGNQPQHF; CDR3 DNA: TGTGCCAGCAGTTTAGTAGGTGGGGCAGGGATAGGCAATCAGCCCCAGCATTTT
clone size: few; J gene: TRBJ2-3; D gene: TRBD2; V gene: TRBV5-1; CDR3 protein: CASSLVPAGGSDTQYF; CDR3 DNA: TGCGCCAGCAGCTTGGTTCCAGCGGGGGGCTCAGATACGCAGTATTTT
clone size: .; J gene: TRBJ2-7; D gene: TRBD1; V gene: TRBV5-1; CDR3 protein: CASSYLRDRGREQYF; CDR3 DNA: TGCGCCAGCAGCTATCTCCGGGACAGGGGGCGTGAGCAGTACTTC
clone size: many; J gene: TRBJ1-5; D gene: .; V gene: TRBV2; CDR3 protein: CASSVAGGSNQPQHF; CDR3 DNA: TGTGCCAGCAGTGTTGCCGGGGGGAGCAATCAGCCCCAGCATTTT
clone size: many; J gene: TRBJ1-5; D gene: TRBD1; V gene: TRBV28; CDR3 protein: CASSFPGTDSNQPQHF; CDR3 DNA: TGTGCCAGCAGTTTTCCCGGGACAGATAGCAATCAGCCCCAGCATTTT
clone size: many; J gene: TRBJ2-7; D gene: TRBD1; V gene: TRBV28; CDR3 protein: CASSFRGDSSYEQYF; CDR3 DNA: TGTGCCAGCAGTTTCAGAGGGGACAGCTCCTACGAGCAGTACTTC
clone size: few; J gene: TRBJ2-3; D gene: .; V gene: TRBV7-2; CDR3 protein: CASSFQTSTDTQYF; CDR3 DNA: TGTGCCAGCAGCTTTCAAACTAGCACAGATACGCAGTATTTT
clone size: .; J gene: TRBJ2-7; D gene: TRBD1; V gene: TRBV12-5; CDR3 protein: CVGQGTYEQYF; CDR3 DNA: TGTGTTGGACAGGGGACCTACGAGCAGTACTTC
clone size: .; J gene: TRBJ2-5; D gene: .; V gene: TRBV5-1; CDR3 protein: CASSSMAGAETQYF; CDR3 DNA: TGCGCCAGCAGCTCAATGGCGGGGGCGGAGACCCAGTACTTC
clone size: many; J gene: TRBJ2-3; D gene: TRBD2; V gene: TRBV12-3/TRBV12-4; CDR3 protein: CASSLAAGGLRDTQYF; CDR3 DNA: TGTGCCAGCAGTTTGGCAGCGGGGGGTTTAAGGGATACGCAGTATTTT
clone size: many; J gene: TRBJ2-2; D gene: TRBD1; V gene: TRBV6-5; CDR3 protein: CASSSPGTGLIRELFF; CDR3 DNA: TGTGCCAGCAGTTCACCCGGGACAGGGCTTATCCGGGAGCTGTTTTTT
clone size: .; J gene: TRBJ2-1; D gene: TRBD2; V gene: TRBV7-9; CDR3 protein: CASSFLAGGPSDEQFF; CDR3 DNA: TGTGCCAGCAGCTTTCTAGCGGGAGGGCCGTCCGATGAGCAGTTCTTC
clone size: many; J gene: TRBJ2-3; D gene: .; V gene: TRBV7-2; CDR3 protein: CASSLETTDTQYF; CDR3 DNA: TGTGCCAGCAGCTTGGAGACCACAGATACGCAGTATTTT
clone size: few; J gene: TRBJ1-1; D gene: .; V gene: TRBV7-9; CDR3 protein: CASSLGDPEAFF; CDR3 DNA: TGTGCCAGCAGCTTAGGGGACCCTGAAGCTTTCTTT
clone size: many; J gene: TRBJ1-2; D gene: TRBD1; V gene: TRBV29-1; CDR3 protein: CSVTQGDYGYTF; CDR3 DNA: TGCAGCGTTACCCAGGGGGACTATGGCTACACCTTC
clone size: many; J gene: TRBJ2-1; D gene: TRBD2; V gene: TRBV6-4; CDR3 protein: CASSPGTSGGANEQFF; CDR3 DNA: TGTGCCAGCAGCCCCGGGACTAGCGGGGGGGCCAATGAGCAGTTCTTC
clone size: many; J gene: TRBJ1-5; D gene: .; V gene: TRBV6-7; CDR3 protein: CASSYLQPGDQPQHF; CDR3 DNA: TGTGCCAGCAGTTACTTACAGCCGGGTGATCAGCCCCAGCATTTT
clone size: .; J gene: TRBJ1-2; D gene: .; V gene: TRBV14; CDR3 protein: CASSQDRLSANYGYTF; CDR3 DNA: TGTGCCAGCAGCCAAGATAGGTTGAGTGCTAACTATGGCTACACCTTC
clone size: .; J gene: TRBJ2-1; D gene: .; V gene: TRBV20-1; CDR3 protein: CSAWDYNEQFF; CDR3 DNA: TGCAGTGCTTGGGACTACAATGAGCAGTTCTTC
clone size: many; J gene: TRBJ2-7; D gene: TRBD2; V gene: TRBV28; CDR3 protein: CASLKLPGLALSEQYF; CDR3 DNA: TGTGCCAGCCTTAAATTACCGGGACTAGCCCTTAGCGAGCAGTACTTC